Sequencing of this T cell receptor beta chain was carried out in a study of T cells expressing NK-cell markers. Study summary: Source material for TCR beta repertoires consisted of sorted CD3+CD56+NKG2C+, CD3+CD56+NKG2C- and CD3+CD56-NKG2C+ T cells. The study sequenced eight donors, seven HCMV-seropositive and one seronegative.

For TCR beta, cDNA was produced by 5'RACE template switching with UMIs. Each CDR3 protein gets one entry in TCRdb, which reprocessed the 5' RACE reads and gives no DNA. The sample table sets out 550,000 to 600,000 distinct CDR3 sequences. The length of the CDR3 is 12 residues. The germline gives CDR1 SGHNT, CDR2 YENEEA. In the case of this clonotype: Its antigen is as yet unknown.

Study-wide points: For a handful of donors, these clonotypes were likewise the leading ones in the CD3+CD56-NKG2C+ fraction.

The TCR was taken from a man younger than 30 in good health. The chain uses TRBV11-3 and TRBJ2-1. Sequencing was carried out using blood T cells: a sorted CD56 or NKG2C T cell subset, CD4+ or CD8+ T cells, or bulk PBMC T cells (not recorded which). Here the CDR3 reads CASSSILHEQFF.